The entry that follows covers one T cell receptor beta chain sequence. Its target is not known. The PCR had 60 Vbeta and 13 Jbeta primers. The data were produced by immunoSEQ multiplex PCR, yet TCRdb's version contains in-frame clones alone and is incomplete. The sample includes approximately 33,000 clones, nearly 55% of them seen just once. This specimen belongs to a study of cytomegalovirus exposure and HLA in healthy donors. Overall study findings and caveats: The listing of roughly 160 TCR beta chains classed them as cytomegalovirus-associated. TCR beta V segments were, for the most part, productive about 90% or about 30% of the time in an earlier analysis. Many donors shared some public TCRs, even though most TCR sequences were rare.

Trimming at V came to 6 bases and at J to 3 bases, leaving 4 bases not matched to a gene. The CDR3 length is 13 residues. The germline V gene has CDR1 MNHNS and CDR2 SASEGT. The V gene is TRBV6-1, the J gene TRBJ1-2; TRBD1 aligns across 7 bases. Sequencing was performed on PBMCs. This receptor was taken from a woman aged 40-49 years in good health and CMV-seropositive. CDR3 nucleotide sequence: TGTGCCAGCAGAGCAGGGACAGACTATGGCTACACCTTC. It yields the protein CASRAGTDYGYTF.